The clone carrying this TCR beta chain was seen more than once but under ten times. Antigen unknown. The V segment lost 1 base and the J segment 4 bases; nucleotides outside the gene matches: 7. Germline V gene data show CDR1 as SGHTA and CDR2 as FQGNSA. The CDR3 covers 15 residues. This sample was included in a study of blood T cells in healthy people across ages. Overall study: T cells yielded about one barcoded beta molecule per two cells through template switching. Notes on the study in general: As age increased, TCR beta diversity per million T cells fell in a roughly linear fashion.

A second PCR of about 7 to 12 cycles used a sample-barcoded 5' primer and a J-beta primer mix. A template-switch adaptor that had 12 random nucleotides put a tag on each cDNA molecule. CDR3-containing paired-end reads numbered at least 2.5 million in each sample. TCRdb reprocessed the 5' RACE reads with MiXCR, giving one entry per CDR3 protein. The table shows approximately 820,000 distinct CDR3 sequences, with approximately 48% occurring only once. This receptor was taken from a man aged 55 to 70 in good health. The sample consisted of blood. The J gene is TRBJ2-7, the V gene TRBV7-2; 7 bases line up with TRBD2. CDR3 region: CASSLVAGEPYEQYF. CDR3 sequence (DNA): TGTGCCAGCAGCTTAGTGGCGGGGGAGCCTTACGAGCAGTACTTC.